The 3 T cell receptor beta chains given below trace back to one sample, sequenced in a study of blood T cell repertoires in COVID-19. Sequenced by immunoSEQ multiplex PCR; TCRdb stores in-frame clones only, minus some. The table has under 150,000 clones, approximately 81% seen once. Material: peripheral blood. All receptors derive from a man aged 50 or older with acute or convalescent COVID-19.

The rearrangement links TRBV28 to TRBJ2-7; 9 bases match TRBD1. V lost 6 bases to trimming and J lost 0 bases; unmatched junction nucleotides: 3. The CDR3 totals 14 residues. Germline values: CDR1 MDHEN, CDR2 SYDVKM. The CDR3 bases are TGTGCCAGCAGGCGGGACAGGGTCTCCTACGAGCAGTACTTC. Its translation: CASRRDRVSYEQYF.

The gene calls are TRBV9 and TRBJ2-3, with D perhaps TRBD2 (6 bases). The germline gives CDR1 SGDLS, CDR2 YYNGEE. V was cut by 4 bases and J by 3 bases, with 9 bases left in between. CDR3 length equals 13 residues. The CDR3 bases are TGTGCCAGCAGCTGGGAGGTGACAGATACGCAGTATTTT. It translates to CASSWEVTDTQYF. Together with reference TRBV9 and TRBJ2-3, the CDR3 gives the full variable domain: DSGVTQTPKHLITATGQRVTLRCSPRSGDLSVYWYQQSLDQGLQFLIQYYNGEERAKGNILERFSAQQFPDLHSELNLSSLELGDSALYFCASSWEVTDTQYFGPGTRLTVL.

The V and J genes are TRBV19 and TRBJ2-4, with 7 bases lining up with TRBD1. The CDR3 loop spans 13 amino acids. V was clipped by 4 bases and J by 7 bases; unmatched bases: 4. CDR1 and CDR2 (germline): LNHDA, SQIVND (reference sequence). The CDR3 sequence is CASSTDRQNIQYF. In DNA, the CDR3 is TGTGCCAGTAGTACGGACAGGCAGAACATTCAGTACTTC.